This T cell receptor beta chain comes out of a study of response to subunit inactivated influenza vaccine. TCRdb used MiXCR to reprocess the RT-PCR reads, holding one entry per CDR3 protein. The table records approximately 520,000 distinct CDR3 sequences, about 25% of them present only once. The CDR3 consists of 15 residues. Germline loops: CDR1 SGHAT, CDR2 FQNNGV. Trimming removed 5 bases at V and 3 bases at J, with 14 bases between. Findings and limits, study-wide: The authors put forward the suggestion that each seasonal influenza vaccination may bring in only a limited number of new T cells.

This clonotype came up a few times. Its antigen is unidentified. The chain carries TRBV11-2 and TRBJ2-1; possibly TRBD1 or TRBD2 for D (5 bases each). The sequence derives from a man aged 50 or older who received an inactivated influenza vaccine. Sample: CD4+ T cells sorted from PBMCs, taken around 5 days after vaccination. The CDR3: CASSRPGRNYNEQFF. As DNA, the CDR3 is TGTGCCAGCAGCCGCCCGGGACGAAACTACAATGAGCAGTTCTTC.